The present T cell receptor (beta chain) was sequenced within a study of cytomegalovirus exposure and HLA in healthy donors (dated by TCRdb to 2017 to 2019). For the wider study: According to a later analysis, the 120 or so validation repertoires were produced on the same platform as the roughly 720 repertoires of the first cohort. The study aimed to test whether signatures of past pathogen exposure could be identified by cataloging public T cell receptors. Besides the first cohort of 550 to 750 subjects, a separate validation cohort made up of over a hundred different subjects was used. The study combined high-throughput TCR immunosequencing, statistical association of individual TCRs with disease status, and machine learning to predict cytomegalovirus infection status.

The donors belonged to the validation cohort of approximately 130 subjects, which was separate from the roughly 670-subject first cohort. The library was built by means of the immunoSEQ multiplex PCR assay. From the authors' description of their analysis: To diagnose cytomegalovirus status from the catalog of TCR beta chain sequences, a statistical classification framework was built. The clones in this table, taken by TCRdb from immuneACCESS, are in-frame only. Not every clone is retained; where verified, under half of the shortfall comes from an unresolved V gene, and the cause of the rest is unknown. From that table come the V and J calls and clone size; the DNA was used to work out D and trimming. A total of tens of thousands of clones appear in this sample, more than 85% of them only once. Around 1.7% of the sample rests with the top ten. General findings and caveats noted by the study authors: Across donors, most TCR sequences were observed very rarely, whereas some public TCRs were present in many individuals. Of the cluster scores, 85% to 95% were above 0 in a later analysis, which found that TCRs clustered in the first cohort also tended to co-occur in the 95 to 150 validation repertoires. It was suggested by the authors that the approach could potentially be generalized to other disease states and immunological phenotypes. Three of the identified cytomegalovirus-associated TCR beta chains were confirmed in vitro to be specific for cytomegalovirus antigens. All 120 or so repertoires were used to score co-occurrence in the validation cohort in a later analysis, because that analysis had no HLA typing for the cohort. In both the original and validation cohorts, the classifier was reported to diagnose cytomegalovirus status with high specificity and sensitivity. The study listed 150 to 200 TCR beta chains as associated with cytomegalovirus.

A word on this clone: Which antigen it targets is not known. Per-base quality was not reported, and no clone a single base away is much larger than it.

The CDR3 starts with the cysteine, ends with the phenylalanine, and has 18 residues. The DNA shown is the 54-base CDR3, in frame from base 1. Reading the germline V gene gives CDR1 LGHNA and CDR2 YNFKEQ. The germline V and J ends show losses of 1 base and 1 base respectively, and no gene match explains 6 bases of the junction. The chain employs TRBV4-2 and TRBJ2-1; 11 bases in the middle match TRBD2. The receptor was derived from a young woman in good health and CMV-seronegative. Sequencing was done on a sample of PBMCs. The sequence in DNA is TGTGCCAGCAGCCAAGCCCGGGGACTAGCGGTTTCCTACAATGAGCAGTTCTTC. Translated, it reads CASSQARGLAVSYNEQFF.